This entry lists 7 T cell receptor beta chains sequenced from one sample in a study of Graves' ophthalmopathy and Graves' hyperthyroidism. Amplified material comprised TCR beta CDR3 regions derived from RNA transcripts. Following a first-round RT-PCR that used HTBI primers, a second-round multiplex PCR was carried out. MiXCR, run by TCRdb on the multiplex PCR reads, gives a single entry per CDR3 protein. This sample has around 520,000 distinct CDR3 sequences, with approximately 37% found just once. The sample taken for sequencing was peripheral blood or thyroid tissue (not recorded which). These TCRs come from an adult man with Graves' hyperthyroidism.

J is TRBJ1-1 and V is TRBV7-2; possibly TRBD1 for D (5 bases). V dropped 4 bases and J dropped 5 bases, with 17 bases sitting between them. Germline loops: CDR1 SGHTA, CDR2 FQGNSA. The CDR3 runs to 15 residues. The CDR3 bases are TGTGCCAGCAGCTCCCTTGGGGTGGGGGAGACTGAAGCTTTCTTT. Amino acid sequence: CASSSLGVGETEAFF.

This clonotype came up many times. The chain recombines TRBV12-3 or TRBV12-4 with TRBJ2-7; D tentatively reads TRBD1 or TRBD2 (5 bases each). Trimming left V 3 bases short and J 0 bases short, with 12 bases between. The CDR3 totals 15 residues. The CDR3 sequence is CASSLTQGPSYEQYF. The CDR3 bases are TGTGCCAGCAGTTTGACGCAGGGACCCTCCTACGAGCAGTACTTC.

With respect to this clonotype: At one of its ends the junction is not consistent with the germline gene, which may arise from a read error. CDR3 in DNA: TGTGCCGGCAGGGGTCTTAGCAATCAGCCCCAGCATTTT. It encodes CAGRGLSNQPQHF. The V gene is TRBV6-5, the J gene TRBJ1-5; possible D gene TRBD1, 6 bases. Germline CDR1 reads MNHEY; CDR2 reads SVGAGI. The CDR3 contains 13 residues.

Of note for this clonotype: This CDR3 is missing its conserved last phenylalanine or tryptophan, likely due to a read error. The chain employs TRBV5-1 and TRBJ1-1, with 9 nucleotides matching TRBD1. The CDR3 extends over 14 amino acids. Trimming removed 4 bases from V and 5 bases from J; junction bases left unmatched: 6. Germline loops: CDR1 SGHRS, CDR2 YFSETQ. The CDR3: CASSTTGGGTEAFL. The CDR3 region has the DNA TGCGCCAGCAGCACGACAGGGGGTGGTACTGAAGCTTTCCTT.

This clonotype was seen more than once but under ten times. The chain links TRBV28 to TRBJ1-1; 8 bases are a match to TRBD1. This CDR3 has 15 residues. The V gene's germline CDR1 is MDHEN and CDR2 SYDVKM. The J segment lost 0 bases and the V segment lost 5 bases, leaving 5 bases of the junction unmatched. CDR3 sequence reads: CASSGTGNMNTEAFF. In DNA form, the CDR3 reads TGTGCCAGCAGTGGGACAGGAAATATGAACACTGAAGCTTTCTTT.

The chain couples TRBV25-1 to TRBJ1-2; D gene ambiguous. The V end was cut by 6 bases, the J end by 3 bases, with 11 bases between. The CDR3 sequence is 13 residues long. Looked up from germline, CDR1 is MGHDK and CDR2 is SYGVNS. CDR3 sequence: CASRRAGDYGYTF. DNA of the CDR3: TGTGCCAGCAGAAGGGCCGGGGACTATGGCTACACCTTC.

This clonotype was seen only a few times. CDR3 loop: CSALEKGASSTDTQYF. The CDR3, as DNA: TGCAGTGCTCTAGAGAAGGGGGCTTCTAGCACAGATACGCAGTATTTT. This chain links TRBV20-1 with TRBJ2-3; 7 positions match TRBD1. CDR1 and CDR2 from the germline V gene are DFQATT and SNEGSKA (reference sequence). This CDR3 has 16 residues. V shed 5 bases, J shed 0 bases, and the junction held 11 bases outside the gene matches.